These T cell receptor beta chains were read from a single sample in a study of blood T cell repertoires in COVID-19. Data came from immunoSEQ multiplex PCR; TCRdb stores just in-frame clones and leaves some out. The sample lists some 250,000 clones, approximately 90% occurring once. The sample comprised peripheral blood. The receptor source for this set is a woman aged 40 to 50 who had recovered from COVID-19. Each CDR3 is given with its conserved first and last residue. The order of the fields is J gene, V gene, clone size, D gene, CDR3 protein, CDR3 DNA. The D gene is left open where the match is weak. Clone size is stated in some rows and not others, as once, few, many or a class when expanded.

>TRBJ1-6|TRBV15|-|-
CATSRDPGRVGNSPLHF
TGTGCCACCAGCAGAGATCCGGGTCGGGTCGGTAATTCACCCCTCCACTTT
>TRBJ2-3|TRBV29-1|once|TRBD1
CSGRDRGSTDTQYF
TGCAGCGGAAGGGACAGGGGAAGCACAGATACGCAGTATTTT
>TRBJ2-5|TRBV3-1/TRBV3-2|-|TRBD2
CASSQEGAGGPWETQYF
TGTGCCAGCAGCCAAGAGGGAGCGGGAGGGCCCTGGGAGACCCAGTACTTC
>TRBJ2-2|TRBV4-1|-|TRBD2
CASSQWGASGPRGGELFF
TGCGCCAGCAGCCAATGGGGGGCTAGCGGGCCACGGGGCGGGGAGCTGTTTTTT
>TRBJ1-6|TRBV27|once|-
CASSFGSPGSSYNSPLHF
TGTGCCAGCAGTTTTGGCTCCCCGGGGAGCTCCTATAATTCACCCCTCCACTTT
>TRBJ1-1|TRBV11-3|-|TRBD1
CASSIGQGRGMNTEAFF
TGTGCCAGCAGCATCGGACAGGGACGGGGGATGAACACTGAAGCTTTCTTT
>TRBJ2-4|TRBV29-1|-|-
CSAGAGAGGYIQYF
TGCAGCGCAGGGGCGGGGGCCGGGGGTTACATTCAGTACTTC
>TRBJ2-2|TRBV9|-|-
CASSPRGGRQAGELFF
TGTGCCAGCAGCCCCCGAGGGGGTAGACAGGCCGGGGAGCTGTTTTTT
>TRBJ2-7|TRBV6-5|-|TRBD2
CASSYSSGGPYEQYF
TGTGCCAGCAGTTACTCGTCGGGAGGTCCCTACGAGCAGTACTTC
>TRBJ2-3|TRBV4-2|-|-
CASSPRVSTDTQYF
TGTGCCAGCAGCCCACGAGTTAGCACAGATACGCAGTATTTT
>TRBJ2-1|TRBV27|once|-
CASTSGGIYNEQFF
TGTGCCAGCACCTCGGGGGGCATCTACAATGAGCAGTTCTTC
>TRBJ1-1|TRBV5-4|-|-
CASSAGQNTEAFF
TGTGCCAGCAGCGCCGGACAAAACACTGAAGCTTTCTTT
>TRBJ1-1|TRBV30|-|-
CAWSARGTEAFF
TGTGCCTGGAGTGCCCGGGGGACTGAAGCTTTCTTT
>TRBJ2-5|TRBV7-3|-|TRBD2
CASSPRGGPVWSETQYF
TGTGCCAGCAGCCCCCGGGGGGGTCCCGTCTGGTCGGAGACCCAGTACTTC
>TRBJ2-3|TRBV5-4|-|-
CASSLAGVSGHTDTQYF
TGTGCCAGCAGCTTGGCCGGGGTTAGCGGCCACACAGATACGCAGTATTTT
>TRBJ1-5|TRBV19|few|TRBD1
CASSAQNRGSQHF
TGTGCCAGTAGTGCCCAGAACAGGGGATCCCAGCATTTT
>TRBJ2-1|TRBV9|once|-
CASSPTWQGHNEQFF
TGTGCCAGCAGCCCCACGTGGCAGGGCCACAATGAGCAGTTCTTC
>TRBJ2-1|TRBV9|-|TRBD2
CASSPSPPSGSYNEQFF
TGTGCCAGCAGCCCCTCCCCCCCTAGCGGGAGTTACAATGAGCAGTTCTTC
>TRBJ2-1|TRBV7-9|-|TRBD1
CASSSPAGTGGYSYNEQFF
TGTGCCAGCAGCTCCCCGGCCGGGACAGGGGGCTATTCCTACAATGAGCAGTTCTTC
>TRBJ1-1|TRBV12-3/TRBV12-4|-|TRBD1
CASSRQGNTEAFF
TGTGCCAGCAGCAGACAGGGGAACACTGAAGCTTTCTTT
>TRBJ1-5|TRBV6-5|-|TRBD1
CASSYGAGGTNQPQHF
TGTGCCAGCAGTTACGGGGCAGGGGGGACCAATCAGCCCCAGCATTTT
>TRBJ2-1|TRBV27|once|TRBD2
CASGGDGTYNEQFF
TGTGCCAGCGGGGGGGACGGAACCTACAATGAGCAGTTCTTC
>TRBJ2-3|TRBV4-1|-|TRBD2
CASSQGLLAGGVTDTQYF
TGCGCCAGCAGCCAAGGTCTGCTAGCGGGAGGGGTAACAGATACGCAGTATTTT
>TRBJ2-2|TRBV30|-|TRBD2
CAWSVGGIGELFF
TGTGCCTGGAGTGTGGGGGGGATCGGGGAGCTGTTTTTT
>TRBJ2-2|TRBV5-4|-|TRBD2
CASFRGGQAPNTGELFF
TGTGCCAGCTTTCGGGGGGGGCAGGCCCCGAACACCGGGGAGCTGTTTTTT
>TRBJ1-2|TRBV10-2|-|-
CASSEGGSYGYTF
TGCGCCAGCAGTGAGGGGGGGAGCTATGGCTACACCTTC
>TRBJ2-5|TRBV30|-|TRBD2
CAWSSARLAGGRETQYF
TGTGCCTGGAGTTCGGCGAGGCTAGCGGGAGGGCGGGAGACCCAGTACTTC
>TRBJ1-2|TRBV7-2|-|-
CASSLWGWQGPNYGYTF
TGTGCCAGCAGCTTGTGGGGGTGGCAGGGGCCTAACTATGGCTACACCTTC
>TRBJ2-3|TRBV30|-|TRBD2
CAWSGGTSGVRADTQYF
TGTGCCTGGAGTGGGGGGACTAGCGGGGTCCGGGCAGATACGCAGTATTTT
>TRBJ1-2|TRBV5-1|-|-
CASSLDWAREGYTF
TGCGCCAGCAGCTTGGACTGGGCTAGGGAGGGCTACACCTTC
>TRBJ2-3|TRBV5-1|-|TRBD2
CASSPRLAGSTDTQYF
TGCGCCAGCAGCCCCCGACTAGCGGGATCCACAGATACGCAGTATTTT
>TRBJ1-6|TRBV5-1|-|-
CASSLDVRGNNSPLHF
TGCGCCAGCAGCTTGGATGTGCGGGGGAATAATTCACCCCTCCACTTT
>TRBJ2-4|TRBV30|-|TRBD1
CAWAPGTVINIQYF
TGTGCCTGGGCCCCCGGGACAGTGATAAACATTCAGTACTTC
>TRBJ2-7|TRBV7-2|-|TRBD2
CASSPAGVGYEQYF
TGTGCCAGCAGCCCCGCGGGAGTGGGGTACGAGCAGTACTTC
>TRBJ1-4|TRBV4-3|few|-
CASSQDPAGVEKLFF
TGCGCCAGCAGCCAAGATCCGGCAGGGGTTGAAAAACTGTTTTTT
>TRBJ2-5|TRBV12-5|-|-
CASGTGDMGAETQYF
TGTGCTAGTGGTACGGGGGATATGGGCGCGGAGACCCAGTACTTC
>TRBJ2-1|TRBV5-1|-|TRBD2
CASSAGGLAGVDEQFF
TGCGCCAGCAGCGCGGGGGGACTAGCGGGAGTGGATGAGCAGTTCTTC
>TRBJ2-1|TRBV2|-|TRBD2
CASNPLAGGGNEQFF
TGTGCCAGCAACCCTTTAGCGGGAGGGGGCAATGAGCAGTTCTTC
>TRBJ2-1|TRBV10-3|-|TRBD2
CAISEGLAGNYNEQFF
TGTGCCATCAGTGAGGGACTAGCGGGAAACTACAATGAGCAGTTCTTC
>TRBJ1-4|TRBV3-1/TRBV3-2|once|TRBD1
CASSLGTGVANEKLFF
TGTGCCAGCAGCCTGGGGACAGGGGTGGCTAATGAAAAACTGTTTTTT
>TRBJ1-1|TRBV27|-|-
CASSGGYYTEAFF
TGTGCCAGCAGTGGCGGGTATTACACTGAAGCTTTCTTT
>TRBJ2-7|TRBV7-8|-|TRBD2
CASSLVRGWEQYF
TGTGCCAGCAGCTTAGTGCGGGGGTGGGAGCAGTACTTC
>TRBJ2-5|TRBV25-1|-|-
CASSDAGGPETQYF
TGTGCCAGCAGTGATGCGGGCGGGCCAGAGACCCAGTACTTC
>TRBJ1-2|TRBV5-1|once|TRBD1
CASSQGQGAGYGYTF
TGCGCCAGCAGCCAGGGACAGGGGGCAGGGTATGGCTACACCTTC
>TRBJ1-2|TRBV18|-|-
CASSPDQGNYGYTF
TGTGCCAGCTCACCGGACCAGGGGAACTATGGCTACACCTTC
>TRBJ1-2|TRBV2|few|-
CASSGQTYYGYTF
TGTGCCAGCAGTGGACAGACCTACTATGGCTACACCTTC